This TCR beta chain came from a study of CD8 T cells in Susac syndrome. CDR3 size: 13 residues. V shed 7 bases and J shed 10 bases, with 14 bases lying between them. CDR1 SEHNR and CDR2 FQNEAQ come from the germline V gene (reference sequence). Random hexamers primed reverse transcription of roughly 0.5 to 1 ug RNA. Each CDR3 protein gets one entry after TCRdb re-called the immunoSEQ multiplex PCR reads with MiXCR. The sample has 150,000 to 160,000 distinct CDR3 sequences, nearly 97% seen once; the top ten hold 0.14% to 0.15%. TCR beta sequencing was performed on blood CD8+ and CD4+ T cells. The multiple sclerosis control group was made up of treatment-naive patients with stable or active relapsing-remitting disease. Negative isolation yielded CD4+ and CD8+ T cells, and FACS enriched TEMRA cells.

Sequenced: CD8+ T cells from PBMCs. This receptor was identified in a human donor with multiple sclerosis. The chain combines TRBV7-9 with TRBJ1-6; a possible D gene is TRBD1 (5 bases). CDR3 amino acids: CASTRGGASPLHF. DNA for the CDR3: TGTGCCAGCACTCGGGGCGGGGCCTCACCCCTCCACTTT.